This is a list of T cell receptor beta chains from one sample in a study of long-term antiretroviral therapy in people with HIV. This table comes from immunoSEQ multiplex PCR, and its TCRdb copy is limited to in-frame clones, with some not included. The sample records 25,000 to 30,000 clones, roughly 86% being singletons. The material sequenced was unsorted PBMCs, taken approximately 2.6 years after starting antiretroviral therapy. These receptors originate from a man aged 35 to 55 with HIV. Both conserved end residues are part of each CDR3. The D gene is left open where the match is weak. Clone size is shown for a subset of rows, as once, few, many or a class of expanded clone.

>TRBV4-3|TRBD1|-|TRBJ1-2
CASSLGQASNYGYTF
TGCGCCAGCAGCCTCGGACAGGCTTCTAACTATGGCTACACCTTC
>TRBV5-1|-|-|TRBJ2-1
CASSLAETDSVYINEQFF
TGCGCCAGCAGCTTGGCCGAGACGGACAGCGTATATATTAATGAGCAGTTCTTC
>TRBV7-9|-|-|TRBJ1-4
CASGLGNEKLFF
TGTGCCAGCGGGTTAGGTAATGAAAAACTGTTTTTT
>TRBV10-3|-|-|TRBJ2-1
CAISGAWAEASYNEQFF
TGTGCCATCAGTGGGGCTTGGGCGGAGGCCTCCTACAATGAGCAGTTCTTC
>TRBV5-8|-|once|TRBJ2-2
CASSLHPRSLNTGELFF
TGTGCCAGCAGCCTCCATCCGAGATCCCTTAACACCGGGGAGCTGTTTTTT
>TRBV25-1|-|-|TRBJ1-4
CASSAHEGFNEKLFF
TGTGCCAGCAGCGCTCACGAGGGGTTTAATGAAAAACTGTTTTTT
>TRBV19|TRBD2|-|TRBJ2-1
CASKKTSAVDEQFF
TGTGCCAGTAAGAAGACTAGCGCCGTGGATGAGCAGTTCTTC
>TRBV4-2|TRBD1|once|TRBJ2-2
CASSQGQGRNTGELFF
TGTGCCAGCAGCCAAGGACAGGGGAGGAACACCGGGGAGCTGTTTTTT
>TRBV10-3|-|-|TRBJ2-2
CAISEPGTPNTGELFF
TGTGCCATCAGTGAGCCCGGGACACCGAACACCGGGGAGCTGTTTTTT
>TRBV7-6|TRBD2|-|TRBJ2-2
CASSLAASGSFAGELFF
TGTGCCAGCAGCTTAGCGGCTAGCGGGAGTTTCGCTGGGGAGCTGTTTTTT
>TRBV7-2|TRBD2|-|TRBJ2-5
CASSPPGLAETQYF
TGTGCCAGCAGCCCCCCGGGACTAGCAGAGACCCAGTACTTC
>TRBV6-1|-|-|TRBJ1-1
CASSELQGNTEAFF
TGTGCCAGCAGTGAATTACAGGGGAACACTGAAGCTTTCTTT
>TRBV11-2|-|once|TRBJ2-1
CASSLDIGSREQFF
TGTGCCAGCAGCTTGGACATAGGTAGCCGTGAGCAGTTCTTC
>TRBV5-4|-|-|TRBJ1-2
CASSWDTNYGYTF
TGTGCCAGCAGCTGGGACACTAACTATGGCTACACCTTC
>TRBV7-6|-|-|TRBJ2-2
CASSLGAQIANTGELFF
TGTGCCAGCAGCTTAGGGGCGCAGATCGCGAACACCGGGGAGCTGTTTTTT
>TRBV5-1|-|-|TRBJ2-7
CASSLAKGLYEQYF
TGCGCCAGCAGCTTGGCCAAGGGGCTCTACGAGCAGTACTTC
>TRBV29-1|TRBD1|-|TRBJ2-2
CSVGTGGSGELFF
TGCAGCGTGGGGACAGGGGGCTCCGGGGAGCTGTTTTTT
>TRBV5-5|-|few|TRBJ2-7
CASSYSGASYEQYF
TGTGCCAGCAGCTACTCAGGGGCGTCCTACGAGCAGTACTTC
>TRBV28|-|-|TRBJ2-3
CASSLELAVPDTQYF
TGTGCCAGCAGTTTAGAACTAGCAGTACCAGATACGCAGTATTTT
>TRBV4-2|-|once|TRBJ2-2
CASSQDRRGLLGGELFF
TGTGCCAGCAGCCAAGATAGAAGAGGGCTTCTGGGGGGGGAGCTGTTTTTT
>TRBV28|TRBD2|-|TRBJ2-2
CASSPTSGSTGELFF
TGTGCCAGCAGTCCGACTAGCGGGAGTACCGGGGAGCTGTTTTTT
>TRBV7-9|-|-|TRBJ2-2
CASSTRNTGELFF
TGTGCCAGCAGCACACGGAACACCGGGGAGCTGTTTTTT
>TRBV9|-|-|TRBJ2-1
CASSARQGLYNEQFF
TGTGCCAGCAGCGCCCGGCAAGGCTTATACAATGAGCAGTTCTTC
>TRBV4-1|TRBD2|-|TRBJ2-3
CASSQESVAGLPDTQYF
TGCGCCAGCAGCCAAGAGTCGGTAGCGGGGCTTCCGGATACGCAGTATTTT
>TRBV19|-|-|TRBJ2-7
CASSIDRNYEQYF
TGTGCCAGTAGTATAGACAGAAATTACGAGCAGTACTTC
>TRBV6-1|-|-|TRBJ2-7
CASSVLGTATYEQYF
TGTGCCAGCAGTGTACTCGGGACGGCGACCTACGAGCAGTACTTC
>TRBV2|-|-|TRBJ1-1
CASSSGQNTEAFF
TGTGCCAGCAGTTCGGGACAGAACACTGAAGCTTTCTTT
>TRBV29-1|-|-|TRBJ2-2
CSGAAGGTGELFF
TGCAGCGGGGCAGCTGGAGGAACCGGGGAGCTGTTTTTT
>TRBV7-2|TRBD2|-|TRBJ2-7
CASSPLAGGGEQYF
TGTGCCAGCAGTCCTCTAGCGGGAGGCGGGGAGCAGTACTTC
>TRBV30|TRBD1|-|TRBJ1-5
CAWSGQGNQPQHF
TGTGCCTGGAGTGGACAGGGAAATCAGCCCCAGCATTTT